Detailed here is one TCR beta chain. Germline V lookup: CDR1 MNHEY, CDR2 SVGAGI. The length of the CDR3 is 13 residues. Trimming stripped 4 bases from V and 2 bases from J, with 9 bases between. Sample time point: sample taken at primary tumor resection. The authors sequenced whole RNA from tumor, nontumor lung or frozen PBMC without sorting. This specimen comes from a study of spatial heterogeneity in lung cancer. Study-level background: Detection consistently yielded more beta chains than alpha chains. On average, each unique TCR and UMI combination appeared more than ten times in raw reads.

Each CDR3 protein is one row after TCRdb ran MiXCR on the 5' RACE reads. Of around 87,000 distinct CDR3 sequences detected, around 12% appear once; the ten largest clones hold about 41%. The input for sequencing was PBMCs, taken at surgery. The TCR was taken from a male donor with early-stage non-small cell lung cancer. The chain carries TRBV6-5 and TRBJ2-7, with D maybe TRBD1 (5 bases). DNA of the CDR3: TGTGCCAGCAGTTCGACAGCAACCTACGAGCAGTACTTC. Amino acids: CASSSTATYEQYF.